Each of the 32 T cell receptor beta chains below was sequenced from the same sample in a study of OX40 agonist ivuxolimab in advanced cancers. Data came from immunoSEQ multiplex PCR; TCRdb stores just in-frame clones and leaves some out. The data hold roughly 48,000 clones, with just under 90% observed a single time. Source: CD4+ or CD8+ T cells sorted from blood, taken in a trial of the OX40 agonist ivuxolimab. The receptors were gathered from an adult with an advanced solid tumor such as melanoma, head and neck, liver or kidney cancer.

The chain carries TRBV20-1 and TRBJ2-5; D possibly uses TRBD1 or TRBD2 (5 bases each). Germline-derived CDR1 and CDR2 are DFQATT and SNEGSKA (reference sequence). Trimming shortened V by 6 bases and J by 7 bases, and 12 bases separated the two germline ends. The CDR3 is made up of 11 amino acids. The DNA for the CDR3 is TGCAGTGCCGGGGCCCTGCGGACCCAGTACTTC. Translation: CSAGALRTQYF.

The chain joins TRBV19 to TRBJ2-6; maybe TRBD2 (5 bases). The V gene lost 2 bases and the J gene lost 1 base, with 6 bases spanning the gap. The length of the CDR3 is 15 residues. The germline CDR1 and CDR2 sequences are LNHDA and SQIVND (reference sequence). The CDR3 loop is CASSIRGSGANVLTF. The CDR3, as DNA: TGTGCCAGTAGTATACGAGGGTCTGGGGCCAACGTCCTGACTTTC.

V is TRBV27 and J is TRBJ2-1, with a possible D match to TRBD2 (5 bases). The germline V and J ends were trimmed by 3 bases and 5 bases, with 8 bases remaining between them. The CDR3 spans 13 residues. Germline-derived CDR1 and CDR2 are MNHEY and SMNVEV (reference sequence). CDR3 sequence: CASSFWRDNEQFF. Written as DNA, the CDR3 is TGTGCCAGCAGTTTCTGGCGGGACAATGAGCAGTTCTTC.

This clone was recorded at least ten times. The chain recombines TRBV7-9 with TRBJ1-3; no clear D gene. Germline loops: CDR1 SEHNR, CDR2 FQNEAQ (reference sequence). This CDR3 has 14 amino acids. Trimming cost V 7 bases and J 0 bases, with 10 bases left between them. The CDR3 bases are TGTGCCAGCACCCATCGGTCCTCTGGAAACACCATATATTTT. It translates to CASTHRSSGNTIYF.

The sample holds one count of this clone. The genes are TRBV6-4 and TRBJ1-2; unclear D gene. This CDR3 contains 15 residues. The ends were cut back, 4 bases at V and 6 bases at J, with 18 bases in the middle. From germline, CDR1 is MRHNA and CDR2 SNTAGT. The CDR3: CASSAFHERPDGYTF. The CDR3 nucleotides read TGTGCCAGCAGTGCCTTCCATGAACGCCCTGATGGCTACACCTTC.

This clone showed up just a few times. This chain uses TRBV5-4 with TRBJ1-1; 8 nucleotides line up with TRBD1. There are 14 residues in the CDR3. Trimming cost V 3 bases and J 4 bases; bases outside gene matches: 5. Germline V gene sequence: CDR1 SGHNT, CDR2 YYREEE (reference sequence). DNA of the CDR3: TGTGCCAGCAGCTACAGGGGGTCTCCCACTGAAGCTTTCTTT. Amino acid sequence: CASSYRGSPTEAFF.

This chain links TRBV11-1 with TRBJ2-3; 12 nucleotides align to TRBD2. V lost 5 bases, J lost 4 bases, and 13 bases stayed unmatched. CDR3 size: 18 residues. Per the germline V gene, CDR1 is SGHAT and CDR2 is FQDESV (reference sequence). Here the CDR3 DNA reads TGTGCCAGCAGCCGCCGGACTAGCGGGACGTTGGGGGCAGATACGCAGTATTTT. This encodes CASSRRTSGTLGADTQYF.

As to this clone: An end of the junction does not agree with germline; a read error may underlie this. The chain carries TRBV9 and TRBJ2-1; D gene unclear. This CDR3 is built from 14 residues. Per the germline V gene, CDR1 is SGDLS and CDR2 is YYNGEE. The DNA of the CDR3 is TGTGCCAGCAGCGTAGCTACCTCCTCCAATGAGCAGTTCTTC. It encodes CASSVATSSNEQFF.

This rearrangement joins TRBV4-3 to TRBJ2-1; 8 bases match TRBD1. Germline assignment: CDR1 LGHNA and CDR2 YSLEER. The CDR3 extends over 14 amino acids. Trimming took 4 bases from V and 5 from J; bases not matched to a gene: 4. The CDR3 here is CASSPLGQDNEQFF. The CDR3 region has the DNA TGCGCCAGCAGCCCCCTGGGACAGGACAATGAGCAGTTCTTC.

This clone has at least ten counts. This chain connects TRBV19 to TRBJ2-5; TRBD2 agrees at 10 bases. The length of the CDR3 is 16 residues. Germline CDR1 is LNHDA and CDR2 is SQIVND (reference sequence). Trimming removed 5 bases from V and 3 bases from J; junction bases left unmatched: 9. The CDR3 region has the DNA TGTGCCAGTAGTCCCGCCGGGAGCGGGGGGGAAGAGACCCAGTACTTC. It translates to CASSPAGSGGEETQYF.

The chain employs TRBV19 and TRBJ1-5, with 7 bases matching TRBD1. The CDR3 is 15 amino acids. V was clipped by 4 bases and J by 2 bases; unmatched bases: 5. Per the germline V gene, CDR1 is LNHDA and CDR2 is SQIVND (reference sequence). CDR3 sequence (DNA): TGTGCCAGTAGTAGAGACAGGGCTGGCAATCAGCCCCAGCATTTT. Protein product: CASSRDRAGNQPQHF.

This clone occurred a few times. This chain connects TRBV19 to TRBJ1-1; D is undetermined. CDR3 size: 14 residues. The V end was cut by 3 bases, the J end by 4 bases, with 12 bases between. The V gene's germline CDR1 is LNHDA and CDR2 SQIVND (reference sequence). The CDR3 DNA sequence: TGTGCCAGTAGTATGTCCCCCGGTGGCACTGAAGCTTTCTTT. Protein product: CASSMSPGGTEAFF.

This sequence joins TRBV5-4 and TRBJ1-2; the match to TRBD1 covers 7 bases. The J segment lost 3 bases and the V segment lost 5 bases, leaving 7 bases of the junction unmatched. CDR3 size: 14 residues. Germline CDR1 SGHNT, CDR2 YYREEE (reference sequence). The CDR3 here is CASRVQGLYYGYTF. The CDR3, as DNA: TGTGCCAGCAGAGTACAGGGGCTTTACTATGGCTACACCTTC.

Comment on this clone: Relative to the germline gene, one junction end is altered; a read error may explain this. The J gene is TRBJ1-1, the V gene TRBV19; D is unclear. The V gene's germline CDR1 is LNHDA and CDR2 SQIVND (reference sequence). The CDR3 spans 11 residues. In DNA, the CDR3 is TGTGCCACTAGTCTGAACACTGAAGCTTTCTTT. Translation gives CATSLNTEAFF.

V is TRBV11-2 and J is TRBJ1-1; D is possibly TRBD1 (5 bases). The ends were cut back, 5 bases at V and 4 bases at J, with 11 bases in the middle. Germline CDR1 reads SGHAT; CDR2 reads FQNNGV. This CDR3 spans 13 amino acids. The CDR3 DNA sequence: TGTGCCAGCAGCATCGGGACGGGCACTGAAGCTTTCTTT. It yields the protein CASSIGTGTEAFF. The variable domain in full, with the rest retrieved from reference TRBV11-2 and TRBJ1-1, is EAGVAQSPRYKIIEKRQSVAFWCNPISGHATLYWYQQILGQGPKLLIQFQNNGVVDDSQLPKDRFSAERLKGVDSTLKIQPAKLEDSAVYLCASSIGTGTEAFFGQGTRLTVV.

CDR3 DNA: TGTGCCACCAGCAGAGAGGGGGTGACAGGGTACGGAAATGAGCAGTTCTTC. It translates to CATSREGVTGYGNEQFF. This chain links TRBV15 with TRBJ2-1; 7 nucleotides match TRBD1. Losses at the gene ends were 0 bases for V and 7 bases for J; bases not matched to a gene: 12. Germline V lookup: CDR1 LNHNV, CDR2 YYDKDF (reference sequence). The CDR3 spans 17 residues.

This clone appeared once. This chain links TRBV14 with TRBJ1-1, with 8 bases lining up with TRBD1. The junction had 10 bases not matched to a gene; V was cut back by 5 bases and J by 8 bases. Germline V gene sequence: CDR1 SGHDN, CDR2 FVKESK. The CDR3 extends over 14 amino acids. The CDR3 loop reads CASSVGQGGTEAFF. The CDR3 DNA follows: TGTGCCAGCAGCGTCGGACAGGGCGGCACCGAAGCTTTCTTT.

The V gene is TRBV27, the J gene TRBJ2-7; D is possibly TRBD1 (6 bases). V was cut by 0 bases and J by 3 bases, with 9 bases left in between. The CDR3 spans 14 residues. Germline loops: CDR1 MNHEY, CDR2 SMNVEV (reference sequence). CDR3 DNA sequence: TGTGCCAGCAGTTTATCGGGGACACTCTACGAGCAGTACTTC. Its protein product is CASSLSGTLYEQYF.

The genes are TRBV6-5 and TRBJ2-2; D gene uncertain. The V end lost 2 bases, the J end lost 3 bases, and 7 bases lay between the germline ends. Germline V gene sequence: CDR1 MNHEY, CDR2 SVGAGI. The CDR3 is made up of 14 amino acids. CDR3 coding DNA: TGTGCCAGCAGTTACAGGGTAGACACCGGGGAGCTGTTTTTT. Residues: CASSYRVDTGELFF.

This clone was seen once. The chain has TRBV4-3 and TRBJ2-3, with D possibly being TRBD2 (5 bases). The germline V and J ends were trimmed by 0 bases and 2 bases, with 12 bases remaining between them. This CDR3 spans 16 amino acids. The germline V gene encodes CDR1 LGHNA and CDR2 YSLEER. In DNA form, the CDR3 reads TGCGCCAGCAGCCAAGAAAGTGGGCGGGTCACAGATACGCAGTATTTT. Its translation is CASSQESGRVTDTQYF.

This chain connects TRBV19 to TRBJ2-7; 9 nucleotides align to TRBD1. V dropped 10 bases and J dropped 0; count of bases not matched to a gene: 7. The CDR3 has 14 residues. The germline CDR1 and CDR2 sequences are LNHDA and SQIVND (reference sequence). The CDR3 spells CATRDRANSYEQYF. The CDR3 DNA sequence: TGTGCCACCCGGGACAGGGCCAACTCCTACGAGCAGTACTTC. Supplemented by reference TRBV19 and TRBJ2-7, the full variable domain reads DGGITQSPKYLFRKEGQNVTLSCEQNLNHDAMYWYRQDPGQGLRLIYYSQIVNDFQKGDIAEGYSVSREKKESFPLTVTSAQKNPTAFYLCATRDRANSYEQYFGPGTRLTVT.

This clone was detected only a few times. The CDR3 loop reads CSVDTGGTEAFF. CDR3 bases: TGCAGCGTGGACACTGGAGGCACTGAAGCTTTCTTT. The chain is built from TRBV29-1 and TRBJ1-1, with D possibly matching TRBD1 (5 bases). The CDR3 runs to 12 residues. Trimming took off 6 bases at V and 4 bases at J, with 12 bases between the two ends. Germline V gene sequence: CDR1 SQVTM, CDR2 ANQGSEA. Full variable domain (rest looked up from reference TRBV29-1 and TRBJ1-1): SAVISQKPSRDICQRGTSLTIQCQVDSQVTMMFWYRQQPGQSLTLIATANQGSEATYESGFVIDKFPISRPNLTFSTLTVSNMSPEDSSIYLCSVDTGGTEAFFGQGTRLTVV.

CDR3 amino acids: CASSLWGTADNAGELFF. CDR3 in DNA: TGTGCCAGCAGTTTATGGGGGACAGCCGACAACGCCGGGGAGCTGTTTTTT. V usage is TRBV27 and J usage is TRBJ2-2; 7 nucleotides line up with TRBD1. With 1 base clipped from V and 6 bases from J, the junction kept 11 bases outside the gene matches. The CDR3 loop spans 17 amino acids. Looked up from germline, CDR1 is MNHEY and CDR2 is SMNVEV (reference sequence).

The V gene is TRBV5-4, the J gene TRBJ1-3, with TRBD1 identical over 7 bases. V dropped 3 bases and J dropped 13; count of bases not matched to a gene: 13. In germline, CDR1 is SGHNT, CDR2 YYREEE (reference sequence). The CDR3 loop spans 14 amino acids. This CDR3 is CASSSFHTGEAIYF. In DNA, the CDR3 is TGTGCCAGCAGCTCCTTTCACACAGGGGAGGCTATATATTTT.

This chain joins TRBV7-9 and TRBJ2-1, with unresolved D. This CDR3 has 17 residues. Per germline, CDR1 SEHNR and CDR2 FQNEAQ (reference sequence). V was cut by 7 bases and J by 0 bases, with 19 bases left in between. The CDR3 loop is CASIHPKDFSSYNEQFF. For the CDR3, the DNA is TGTGCCAGCATCCATCCGAAGGATTTCAGCTCCTACAATGAGCAGTTCTTC.

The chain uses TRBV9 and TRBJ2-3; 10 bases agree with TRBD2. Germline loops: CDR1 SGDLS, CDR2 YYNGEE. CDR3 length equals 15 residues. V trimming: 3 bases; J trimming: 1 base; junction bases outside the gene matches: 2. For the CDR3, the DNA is TGTGCCAGCAGCGCAGGGACTAGCGGCACAGATACGCAGTATTTT. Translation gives CASSAGTSGTDTQYF.

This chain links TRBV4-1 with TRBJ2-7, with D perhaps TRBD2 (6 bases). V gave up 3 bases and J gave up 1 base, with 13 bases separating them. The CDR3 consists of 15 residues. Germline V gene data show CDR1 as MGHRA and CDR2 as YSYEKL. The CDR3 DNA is TGCGCCAGCAGCCATCAGCTTGGGGGGTCCTACGAGCAGTACTTC. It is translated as CASSHQLGGSYEQYF.

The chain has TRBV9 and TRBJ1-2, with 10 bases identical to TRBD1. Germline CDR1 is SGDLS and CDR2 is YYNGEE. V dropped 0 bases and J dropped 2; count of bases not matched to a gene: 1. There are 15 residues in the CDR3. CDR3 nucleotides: TGTGCCAGCAGCGTAGAGGGACAGGGGAACTATGGCTACACCTTC. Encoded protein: CASSVEGQGNYGYTF.

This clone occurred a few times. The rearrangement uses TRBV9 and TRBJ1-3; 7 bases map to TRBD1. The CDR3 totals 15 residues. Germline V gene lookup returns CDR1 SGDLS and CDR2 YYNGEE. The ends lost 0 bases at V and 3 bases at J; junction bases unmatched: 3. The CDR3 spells CASSVGRDSGNTIYF. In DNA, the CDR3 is TGTGCCAGCAGCGTAGGCCGGGACAGTGGAAACACCATATATTTT.

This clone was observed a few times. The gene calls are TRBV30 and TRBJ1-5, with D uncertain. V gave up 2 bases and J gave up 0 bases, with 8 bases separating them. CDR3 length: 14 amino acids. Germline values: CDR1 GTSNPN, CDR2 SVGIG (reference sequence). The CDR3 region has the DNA TGTGCCTGGAGTAGGCGGTATAGCAATCAGCCCCAGCATTTT. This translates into CAWSRRYSNQPQHF.

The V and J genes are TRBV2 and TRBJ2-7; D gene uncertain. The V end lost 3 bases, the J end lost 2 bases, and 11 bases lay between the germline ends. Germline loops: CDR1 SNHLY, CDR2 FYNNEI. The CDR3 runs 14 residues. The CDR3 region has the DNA TGTGCCAGCAGTGAGAAGGCACTCACCTACGAGCAGTACTTC. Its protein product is CASSEKALTYEQYF.

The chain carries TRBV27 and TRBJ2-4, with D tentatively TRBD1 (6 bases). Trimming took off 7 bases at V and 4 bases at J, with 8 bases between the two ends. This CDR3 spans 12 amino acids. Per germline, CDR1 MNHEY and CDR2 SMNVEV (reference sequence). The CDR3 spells CASIGGKNIQYF. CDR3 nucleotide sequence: TGTGCCAGCATAGGGGGTAAAAACATTCAGTACTTC.